This T cell receptor (beta chain) was sequenced in a study of T cell repertoires in cytomegalovirus infection. TCRdb reprocessed the reads via MiXCR and lists one record per CDR3 protein. The top ten clones hold approximately 96% of a sample with 20,000 to 25,000 distinct CDR3 sequences, about 40% of them seen once. On this clonotype: Its cognate antigen is unknown.

Trimming removed 0 bases at V and 0 bases at J, with 11 bases between. This CDR3 spans 15 amino acids. Germline-derived CDR1 and CDR2 are DFQATT and SNEGSKA (reference sequence). The receptor was isolated from a human donor in good health (CMV status not recorded). Some clones in this sample may be carry-over from other donors' samples. This rearrangement joins TRBV20-1 to TRBJ1-1; D call uncertain. The sequencing used CD8+ T cells from cultured PBMCs, collected from culture after CMV antigen stimulation. CDR3 region: CSARDTPGLNTEAFF. DNA of the CDR3: TGCAGTGCTAGAGACACCCCCGGTTTGAACACTGAAGCTTTCTTT.